Sequencing of this T cell receptor (beta chain) was carried out in a study of breast tumors, draining lymph nodes, adjacent tissues. The junction had 1 base not matched to a gene; V was cut back by 6 bases and J by 0 bases. This CDR3 comprises 14 residues. TCRdb fed the multiplex PCR reads into MiXCR, producing one record per CDR3 protein. The sample holds under 300,000 distinct CDR3 sequences, under 35% seen once. The sample holds many counts of this clonotype. The antigen remains undetermined. Study-level points and caveats: Tumor T cell lymph node origin was a supported hypothesis, not proven. Tumor and nontumor repertoires were significantly more similar in luminal-like than in basal-like breast cancer. Tumor repertoires ranked between lymph nodes and nontumor tissue in diversity, with V and J gene preferences.

The lymph nodes were axillary draining lymph nodes from breast cancer patients. Sequences were obtained from axillary lymph node tissue. The chain links TRBV12-3 or TRBV12-4 to TRBJ1-4, with 7 bases identical to TRBD1. The sequence came from a female donor with breast cancer. Some clones in this sample may be carry-over from other donors' samples. Here the CDR3 reads CASSGTATNEKLFF. CDR3 coding DNA: TGTGCCAGCAGCGGGACAGCAACTAATGAAAAACTGTTTTTT.